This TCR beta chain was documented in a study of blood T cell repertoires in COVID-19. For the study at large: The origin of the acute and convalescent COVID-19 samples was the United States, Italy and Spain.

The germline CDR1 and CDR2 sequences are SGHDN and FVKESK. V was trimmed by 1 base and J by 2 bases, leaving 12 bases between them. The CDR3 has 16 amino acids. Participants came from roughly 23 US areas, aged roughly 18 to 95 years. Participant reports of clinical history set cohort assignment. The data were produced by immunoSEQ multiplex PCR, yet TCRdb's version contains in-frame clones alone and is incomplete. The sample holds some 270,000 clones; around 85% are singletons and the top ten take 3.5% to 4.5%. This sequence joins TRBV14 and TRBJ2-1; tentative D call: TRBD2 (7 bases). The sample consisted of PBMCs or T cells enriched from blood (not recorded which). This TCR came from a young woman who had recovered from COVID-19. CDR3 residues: CASSQVGGGAYNEQFF. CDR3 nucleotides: TGTGCCAGCAGCCAAGTCGGCGGGGGCGCCTACAATGAGCAGTTCTTC.